These T cell receptor beta chains were read from a single sample in a study of shared clonotypes between healthy human individuals. Using immunoSEQ multiplex PCR, the repertoire was profiled, and TCRdb retains in-frame clones only, with some absent. In the table there are under 700,000 clones, roughly 96% of which are singletons. The source material was naive CD8+ T cells sorted from blood. These TCRs come from a woman aged 25 to 45 in good health. Both conserved end residues are part of each CDR3. D genes are given only for firm matches. Clone sizes are given selectively: once, few, many, or a class where the clone is expanded.

>TRBV19|NA|NA|TRBJ2-1
CATYRVGSNEQFF
TGTGCCACCTACAGGGTTGGATCTAATGAGCAGTTCTTC
>TRBV15|NA|TRBD1|TRBJ1-5
CATSSGSRDRGLMHQPQHF
TGTGCCACCAGCAGTGGAAGCCGGGACAGGGGATTAATGCATCAGCCCCAGCATTTT
>TRBV27|NA|TRBD2|TRBJ2-7
CASSVAGGPREQYF
TGTGCCAGCAGTGTAGCGGGAGGGCCAAGAGAGCAGTACTTC
>TRBV9|NA|NA|TRBJ1-3
CASSVGFVNSGNTIYF
TGTGCCAGCAGCGTAGGGTTCGTGAACTCTGGAAACACCATATATTTT
>TRBV2|NA|TRBD1|TRBJ2-7
CASSQGVHYEQYF
TGTGCCAGCAGCCAGGGGGTACACTACGAGCAGTACTTC
>TRBV7-9|NA|TRBD1|TRBJ2-7
CATPGTGAHEQYF
TGTGCCACCCCCGGGACAGGGGCTCACGAGCAGTACTTC
>TRBV6-5|NA|NA|TRBJ2-5
CASTPTGGVQETQYF
TGTGCCAGCACCCCCACCGGCGGAGTACAAGAGACCCAGTACTTC
>TRBV5-6|NA|NA|TRBJ2-7
CASTGNPGTYYEQYF
TGTGCCAGCACCGGAAACCCAGGGACCTACTACGAGCAGTACTTC
>TRBV4-1|NA|NA|TRBJ1-2
CASSQLFQTLYGYTF
TGCGCCAGCAGCCAATTGTTCCAGACTCTCTATGGCTACACCTTC
>TRBV28|NA|TRBD2|TRBJ2-7
CASSFGLAGAYEQYF
TGTGCCAGCAGTTTCGGACTAGCAGGGGCCTACGAGCAGTACTTC
>TRBV7-2|NA|NA|TRBJ2-1
CASTQRWAGTDSYNEQFF
TGTGCCAGCACCCAGAGGTGGGCGGGGACAGACTCCTACAATGAGCAGTTCTTC
>TRBV2|NA|TRBD2|TRBJ2-3
CASSLGLAARALTDTQYF
TGTGCCAGCAGTCTCGGACTAGCGGCAAGAGCACTCACAGATACGCAGTATTTT
>TRBV4-1|few|NA|TRBJ1-2
CASSQTQLDRPNGYTF
TGCGCCAGCAGCCAAACTCAACTGGACAGACCTAATGGCTACACCTTC
>TRBV4-1|NA|NA|TRBJ2-7
CASSQDHTGPEQYF
TGCGCCAGCAGCCAAGATCACACGGGCCCCGAGCAGTACTTC
>TRBV27|few|NA|TRBJ2-5
CASSSGQGPETQYF
TGTGCCAGCAGTTCGGGGCAGGGGCCAGAGACCCAGTACTTC
>TRBV11-2|NA|TRBD2|TRBJ2-7
CASSPGGGYYEQYF
TGTGCCAGCAGCCCTGGGGGGGGGTACTACGAGCAGTACTTC
>TRBV27|NA|TRBD1|TRBJ1-5
CASSPGQGIQPQHF
TGTGCCAGCAGTCCGGGACAGGGGATTCAGCCCCAGCATTTT
>TRBV9|NA|TRBD1|TRBJ2-7
CASSASTGLSYEQYF
TGTGCCAGCAGCGCCTCGACAGGGTTGTCCTACGAGCAGTACTTC
>TRBV25-1|NA|TRBD1|TRBJ2-7
CASSEYETGGYEQYF
TGTGCCAGCAGTGAATATGAGACAGGGGGCTACGAGCAGTACTTC
>TRBV9|NA|NA|TRBJ2-7
CASIPSTEWAYEQYF
TGTGCCAGCATCCCTTCGACAGAATGGGCCTACGAGCAGTACTTC
>TRBV7-8|NA|NA|TRBJ1-4
CASSLRSDTYEKLFF
TGTGCCAGCAGCTTAAGGAGCGACACTTATGAAAAACTGTTTTTT
>TRBV27|once|NA|TRBJ2-1
CASSFHPGSSYNEQFF
TGTGCCAGCAGTTTTCACCCGGGGAGCTCCTACAATGAGCAGTTCTTC
>TRBV5-6|NA|NA|TRBJ1-2
CASSLGSGYGYTF
TGTGCCAGCAGCTTGGGCTCAGGGTATGGCTACACCTTC
>TRBV25-1|NA|TRBD2|TRBJ2-7
CASSEAWGKTSVYEQYF
TGTGCCAGCAGTGAAGCATGGGGGAAAACTAGCGTTTACGAGCAGTACTTC
>TRBV10-3|NA|NA|TRBJ2-7
CAIRTGTLTGYEQYF
TGTGCCATCAGAACCGGGACTCTTACGGGCTACGAGCAGTACTTC
>TRBV27|NA|NA|TRBJ2-2
CASSLWDTNTGELFF
TGTGCCAGCAGTTTATGGGACACTAACACCGGGGAGCTGTTTTTT
>TRBV10-1|few|TRBD1|TRBJ2-7
CASSDGTVLYEQYF
TGCGCCAGCAGTGATGGGACAGTCCTCTACGAGCAGTACTTC
>TRBV5-6|NA|NA|TRBJ2-1
CASSSLLRGRHNEQFF
TGTGCCAGCAGCTCCCTTCTCCGTGGACGCCACAATGAGCAGTTCTTC
>TRBV5-5|NA|TRBD2|TRBJ2-7
CASSSDVILADEQYF
TGTGCCAGCAGCTCCGACGTCATACTAGCGGACGAGCAGTACTTC
>TRBV7-9|NA|NA|TRBJ2-1
CASSSIYYDEQFF
TGTGCCAGCAGCTCCATCTACTACGATGAGCAGTTCTTC
>TRBV4-1|NA|NA|TRBJ1-1
CASSQVLGAPEAFF
TGCGCCAGCAGCCAAGTATTAGGAGCGCCTGAAGCTTTCTTT
>TRBV5-8|NA|TRBD1|TRBJ2-7
CASSPRQGARYEQYF
TGTGCCAGCAGCCCCAGACAGGGGGCACGGTACGAGCAGTACTTC
>TRBV28|NA|TRBD1|TRBJ1-4
CASSLERQGGYEKLFF
TGTGCCAGCAGTTTAGAACGACAGGGAGGATACGAAAAACTGTTTTTT
>TRBV7-2|NA|TRBD1|TRBJ2-7
CASSPRQGQYEQYF
TGTGCCAGCAGCCCCAGACAGGGCCAATACGAGCAGTACTTC
>TRBV14|few|NA|TRBJ1-2
CASSQDIYGYTF
TGTGCCAGCAGCCAGGACATCTATGGCTACACCTTC
>TRBV4-2|NA|NA|TRBJ2-7
CASSQEYLGSNYEQYF
TGTGCCAGCAGCCAAGAATATCTCGGGAGTAACTACGAGCAGTACTTC
>TRBV2|once|TRBD2|TRBJ2-7
CASSAASGRFYEQYF
TGTGCCAGCAGTGCAGCTAGCGGGAGGTTCTACGAGCAGTACTTC
>TRBV6-5|NA|NA|TRBJ2-7
CASSYAVGHETYEQYF
TGTGCCAGCAGTTACGCGGTGGGACACGAGACCTACGAGCAGTACTTC
>TRBV21-1|NA|NA|TRBJ2-3
CASSKPELAGEADTQYF
TGTGCCAGCAGCAAACCGGAACTAGCGGGAGAGGCAGATACGCAGTATTTT
>TRBV23-1|NA|NA|TRBJ2-1
CARRPRPAEQFF
TGCGCCAGACGGCCAAGGCCTGCGGAGCAGTTCTTC
>TRBV19|NA|TRBD1|TRBJ2-7
CASSIRDRGSYEQYF
TGTGCCAGTAGTATCCGGGACAGGGGTTCCTACGAGCAGTACTTC
>TRBV7-6|NA|NA|TRBJ1-1
CASSLAAVSEAFF
TGTGCCAGCAGCTTAGCGGCGGTCAGTGAAGCTTTCTTT
>TRBV4-1|NA|NA|TRBJ1-1
CASSQGPRTPMNTEAFF
TGCGCCAGCAGCCAAGGACCGAGGACACCAATGAACACTGAAGCTTTCTTT
>TRBV11-3|NA|NA|TRBJ2-5
CASSLVLGETQYF
TGTGCCAGCAGCTTAGTTCTGGGAGAGACCCAGTACTTC
>TRBV28|NA|TRBD2|TRBJ2-7
CASSLHGGSYEQYF
TGTGCCAGCAGTTTGCACGGGGGGTCCTACGAGCAGTACTTC
>TRBV10-3|NA|NA|TRBJ2-2
CAISELSTGELFF
TGTGCCATCAGTGAGCTGAGCACCGGGGAGCTGTTTTTT
>TRBV28|NA|TRBD2|TRBJ2-3
CASISGLATADTQYF
TGTGCCAGCATCTCGGGACTAGCGACGGCAGATACGCAGTATTTT
>TRBV4-1|NA|NA|TRBJ1-2
CASSEASRMNGYTF
TGCGCCAGCAGCGAAGCCTCCAGGATGAATGGCTACACCTTC
>TRBV27|NA|NA|TRBJ2-7
CASSTPYEQYF
TGTGCCAGCAGTACCCCCTACGAGCAGTACTTC
>TRBV27|NA|TRBD2|TRBJ2-1
CASSLVGLAGLNEQFF
TGTGCCAGCAGTTTAGTGGGACTAGCGGGCCTTAATGAGCAGTTCTTC
>TRBV7-2|NA|NA|TRBJ2-7
CASSLEKASGLYEQYF
TGTGCCAGCAGCTTAGAGAAGGCCTCGGGCCTCTACGAGCAGTACTTC
>TRBV4-1|NA|NA|TRBJ1-1
CASSQGELRWTFF
TGCGCCAGCAGCCAAGGGGAATTACGTTGGACTTTCTTT
>TRBV27|NA|NA|TRBJ2-1
CASSLRQEGSYNEQFF
TGTGCCAGCAGTTTAAGGCAGGAGGGCTCCTACAATGAGCAGTTCTTC
>TRBV27|NA|TRBD2|TRBJ2-7
CASSPKRGTYEQYF
TGTGCCAGCAGCCCCAAGCGGGGGACCTACGAGCAGTACTTC
>TRBV19|NA|NA|TRBJ1-1
CASSYGRGTEAFF
TGTGCCAGTAGTTATGGAAGGGGGACTGAAGCTTTCTTT
>TRBV6-1|NA|TRBD1|TRBJ1-5
CASCQGARNQPQHF
TGTGCCAGCTGTCAGGGGGCCCGCAATCAGCCCCAGCATTTT
>TRBV5-6|NA|NA|TRBJ2-3
CASSLGRAQYF
TGTGCCAGCAGCTTGGGCAGGGCCCAGTATTTT